The 13 T cell receptor beta chains presented below share a single source sample, sequenced in a study of T-cell reconstitution after alpha-beta-depleted transplantation in children. The TCRbeta library was prepared with unique molecular identifiers. TCRdb processed the PCR reads anew with MiXCR; each CDR3 protein has one entry. The sample has 440,000 or so distinct CDR3 sequences, roughly two fifths seen once. This sample comprised PBMCs, obtained before TCRalphabeta/CD19-depleted stem cell transplant. Every receptor here comes from a girl aged 2-9 years with aplastic anemia, due to receive a stem cell transplant.

This clonotype appeared once. This sequence joins TRBV12-3 or TRBV12-4 and TRBJ2-3; D is possibly TRBD1 or TRBD2 (5 bases each). Trimming left V 1 base short and J 5 bases short, with 10 bases between. The CDR3 spans 14 residues. For the CDR3, the DNA is TGTGCCAGCAGTTTAGGGGGGTTCGGAGATACGCAGTATTTT. Encoded protein: CASSLGGFGDTQYF.

The genes are TRBV2 and TRBJ2-1; no clear D. V lost 5 bases and J 7 bases, leaving 15 bases between the germline ends. The germline V gene has CDR1 SNHLY and CDR2 FYNNEI. The CDR3 consists of 14 residues. CDR3 amino acids: CASSPLSVGNEQFF. In DNA, the CDR3 is TGTGCCAGCAGTCCTCTCTCTGTGGGAAATGAGCAGTTCTTC. The variable domain in full, with the rest retrieved from reference TRBV2 and TRBJ2-1, is EPEVTQTPSHQVTQMGQEVILRCVPISNHLYFYWYRQILGQKVEFLVSFYNNEISEKSEIFDDQFSVERPDGSNFTLKIRSTKLEDSAMYFCASSPLSVGNEQFFGPGTRLTVL.

V is TRBV30 and J is TRBJ2-7; the match to TRBD2 covers 10 bases. The V gene's germline CDR1 is GTSNPN and CDR2 SVGIG (reference sequence). After removal of 1 base from V and 4 bases from J, the junction contained 1 base not matched to a gene. The CDR3 consists of 13 residues. The DNA of the CDR3 is TGTGCCTGGAGTGCACTAGCGGGATACGAGCAGTACTTC. Translated, it gives CAWSALAGYEQYF.

V gene TRBV11-1 combines with J gene TRBJ2-5; TRBD2 matches 10 bases. This CDR3 comprises 18 residues. Germline V gene data show CDR1 as SGHAT and CDR2 as FQDESV (reference sequence). V was clipped by 7 bases and J by 0 bases; unmatched bases: 14. The CDR3, as DNA: TGTGCCAGCACAGCTAAGCGGGAGGGAGATATTTACCAAGAGACCCAGTACTTC. This codes for CASTAKREGDIYQETQYF.

J is TRBJ2-3 and V is TRBV12-3 or TRBV12-4, with 7 bases that match TRBD1. The CDR3 runs to 16 residues. The junction had 14 bases not matched to a gene; V was cut back by 7 bases and J by 4 bases. The CDR3, as DNA: TGTGCCAGCATTGGGTGGTTTGAGGGGGCCCCAGATACGCAGTATTTT. Amino acid sequence: CASIGWFEGAPDTQYF.

The rearrangement joins TRBV30 to TRBJ2-7; no firm D call. V dropped 2 bases and J dropped 2 bases, with 10 bases sitting between them. This CDR3 comprises 13 residues. The germline gives CDR1 GTSNPN, CDR2 SVGIG (reference sequence). The CDR3 spells CAWSLGSPYEQYF. CDR3 DNA sequence: TGTGCCTGGAGTCTGGGCAGTCCCTACGAGCAGTACTTC.

In its sample, this clonotype was seen many times. J is TRBJ1-2 and V is TRBV30; D might be TRBD1 (5 bases). The CDR3 is 12 amino acids. The V gene's germline CDR1 is GTSNPN and CDR2 SVGIG (reference sequence). The germline V and J ends were trimmed by 5 bases and 8 bases, with 15 bases remaining between them. In nucleotides, the CDR3 is TGTGCCTGGGCCCCGTCCCGGGGCGGCTACACCTTC. Translating it yields CAWAPSRGGYTF. The full variable domain, completed using reference TRBV30 and TRBJ1-2, is SQTIHQWPATLVQPVGSPLSLECTVEGTSNPNLYWYRQAAGRGLQLLFYSVGIGQISSEVPQNLSASRPQDRQFILSSKKLLLSDSGFYLCAWAPSRGGYTFGSGTRLTVV.

This clonotype has a count of ten or more. The rearrangement uses TRBV10-1 and TRBJ2-3; 7 positions agree with TRBD2. Germline trimming cut 6 bases from V and 5 bases from J; bases unmatched to any gene: 14. Germline assignment: CDR1 WNHNN and CDR2 SYGVQD (reference sequence). This CDR3 has 16 residues. CDR3 protein: CASSAGLGSLGDTQYF. The CDR3 bases are TGCGCCAGCAGCGCCGGACTAGGGAGCCTCGGAGATACGCAGTATTTT.

The sample holds a few counts of this clonotype. The rearrangement links TRBV20-1 to TRBJ2-1; D gene uncertain. The CDR3 is 13 amino acids. Trimming left V 3 bases short and J 6 bases short, with 12 bases between. Germline CDR1 DFQATT, CDR2 SNEGSKA (reference sequence). CDR3 nucleotide sequence: TGCAGTGCTAGTGGACGGAGTGCCAATGAGCAGTTCTTC. Translated: CSASGRSANEQFF.

The chain links TRBV5-4 to TRBJ2-1, with 12 bases lining up with TRBD2. CDR1 is SGHNT and CDR2 is YYREEE in the germline V gene (reference sequence). There are 14 residues in the CDR3. Trimming at V came to 4 bases and at J to 7 bases, leaving 3 bases not matched to a gene. CDR3 sequence reads: CASSRLAGDNEQFF. CDR3 DNA: TGTGCCAGCAGCAGACTAGCGGGAGATAATGAGCAGTTCTTC.

The V gene is TRBV20-1, the J gene TRBJ2-1, with TRBD2 matching over 9 bases. The trim removed 1 base at V and 1 base at J, leaving 14 bases unmatched. CDR3 length: 19 amino acids. CDR1 and CDR2 from the germline V gene are DFQATT and SNEGSKA (reference sequence). The CDR3 nucleotides read TGCAGTGCTAGAGTGCGAGACAGCGGGAGGAAAGGGTCCTACAATGAGCAGTTCTTC. Encoded protein: CSARVRDSGRKGSYNEQFF.

This clonotype is a singleton in its sample. This chain links TRBV6-5 with TRBJ2-2, with D possibly called TRBD1 or TRBD2 (5 bases each). With 3 bases removed from V and 7 bases from J, the gap between germline ends came to 15 bases. The CDR3 runs 15 residues. Germline V lookup: CDR1 MNHEY, CDR2 SVGAGI. CDR3 DNA sequence: TGTGCCAGCAGTTATTCCGGGACGACGGACGGGGAGCTGTTTTTT. Its translation: CASSYSGTTDGELFF.

This clonotype was picked up one time. Just one base apart from a much larger clone, this may be a read error. The chain links TRBV12-3 or TRBV12-4 to TRBJ1-2; D gene ambiguous. The CDR3 loop spans 15 amino acids. The CDR3 is CASTLGLTRNYGDTF. The CDR3 DNA is TGTGCCAGCACCTTGGGATTGACCAGAAACTATGGCGACACCTTC.